The T cell receptor (beta chain) under discussion was sequenced for a study of T cell repertoires in cytomegalovirus infection. The overall study: HLA-C-restricted CMV epitopes, recently identified, and well-studied HLA-B-restricted ones were used by the study. Indications of both CMV infection and matching HLA type were provided by public TCR beta signatures.

Findings and limits, study-wide: The cumulative frequency of public TCR beta families distinguished individuals who carried CMV together with the relevant HLA.

V was cut by 7 bases and J by 7 bases, with 19 bases left in between. The CDR3 has 15 residues. This clonotype showed up many times. Its antigen is not known. TCRdb reanalysed the reads using MiXCR and keeps one entry per CDR3 protein. Of about 920,000 distinct CDR3 sequences in the sample, roughly 30% were seen once. The chain uses TRBV12-3 or TRBV12-4 and TRBJ1-4; D remains unclear. The sequence came from a human donor in good health (CMV status not recorded). Some clones in this sample may be carry-over from other donors' samples. Sequenced here: cultured CD8+ T cells from PBMCs, sampled from culture after CMV antigen stimulation. For the CDR3, the DNA is TGTGCCAGCACCCAATCGGCGGGTTGGGGTGAAAAACTGTTTTTT. Its protein is CASTQSAGWGEKLFF.